These 20 T cell receptor beta chains were sequenced from one sample in a study of blood T cell repertoires in COVID-19. TCRdb keeps only in-frame clones here, not all; method: immunoSEQ multiplex PCR. This table has about 97,000 clones, roughly 80% appearing once. The source material was peripheral blood. The receptors derive from a man between 60 and 75 years old with acute or convalescent COVID-19.

The chain is built from TRBV2 and TRBJ1-1; D might be TRBD1 (6 bases). The V end was cut by 5 bases, the J end by 4 bases, with 14 bases between. The CDR3 loop spans 14 amino acids. Per germline, CDR1 SNHLY and CDR2 FYNNEI. Here the CDR3 reads CASSFPGVFTEAFF. The CDR3 DNA reads TGTGCCAGCAGTTTCCCAGGGGTTTTCACTGAAGCTTTCTTT.

This clone has just a few counts. V and J are TRBV24-1 and TRBJ2-1; 8 nucleotides agree with TRBD1. CDR1 KGHDR and CDR2 SFDVKD come from the germline V gene. Losses at the gene ends were 4 bases for V and 8 bases for J; bases not matched to a gene: 12. CDR3 length: 16 residues. This CDR3 reads CATSDPGQGSRDEQFF. As DNA, the CDR3 is TGTGCCACCAGTGACCCCGGACAGGGTTCGAGGGATGAGCAGTTCTTC.

This rearrangement joins TRBV10-2 to TRBJ1-6, with a possible D match to TRBD1 (5 bases). The CDR3 spans 14 residues. Trimming removed 6 bases from V and 0 bases from J, with 6 bases in between. Germline V lookup: CDR1 WSHSY, CDR2 SAAADI. The CDR3 region is CASRDSSYNSPLHF. As DNA, the CDR3 is TGCGCCAGCAGAGACAGCTCCTATAATTCACCCCTCCACTTT.

This clone was seen a single time. J is TRBJ1-2 and V is TRBV29-1; D gene unclear. V lost 6 bases, J lost 0 bases, and 17 bases lay in between. Germline V gene lookup returns CDR1 SQVTM and CDR2 ANQGSEA. CDR3 length: 15 residues. CDR3 loop: CSVSRVQQANYGYTF. The CDR3 DNA is TGCAGCGTCTCGAGGGTACAGCAAGCTAACTATGGCTACACCTTC.

Only a few counts were recorded for this clone. The chain employs TRBV5-4 and TRBJ2-5; TRBD2 agrees at 8 bases. The germline V gene encodes CDR1 SGHNT and CDR2 YYREEE (reference sequence). The CDR3 runs to 17 residues. V gave up 3 bases and J gave up 2 bases; unmatched junction bases: 12. The CDR3 region has the DNA TGTGCCAGCAGCTCTCCCCGGGGGCGGGAGGCGCAAGAGACCCAGTACTTC. Protein: CASSSPRGREAQETQYF.

The chain uses TRBV27 and TRBJ2-1; 14 nucleotides match TRBD2. Trimming cost V 6 bases and J 9 bases; bases outside gene matches: 10. The CDR3 is made up of 16 amino acids. Germline V gene data show CDR1 as MNHEY and CDR2 as SMNVEV (reference sequence). Written as DNA, the CDR3 is TGTGCCAGCAGACCCCCCGGGACTAGCGGGAGAGCTGAGCAGTTCTTC. Its translation: CASRPPGTSGRAEQFF.

This clone was seen a handful of times. V gene TRBV2 combines with J gene TRBJ1-6, with D perhaps TRBD1 (6 bases). Trimming shortened V by 6 bases and J by 15 bases, and 15 bases separated the two germline ends. Germline lookup yields CDR1 SNHLY and CDR2 FYNNEI. The CDR3 consists of 12 residues. In DNA, the CDR3 is TGTGCCAGCAGCGTTACAGGGTTGGGCCTCCACTTT. Amino acid sequence: CASSVTGLGLHF. Full variable domain (missing parts from reference TRBV2 and TRBJ1-6): EPEVTQTPSHQVTQMGQEVILRCVPISNHLYFYWYRQILGQKVEFLVSFYNNEISEKSEIFDDQFSVERPDGSNFTLKIRSTKLEDSAMYFCASSVTGLGLHFGNGTRLTVT.

This chain joins TRBV7-9 and TRBJ1-1; TRBD1 is a possible D gene (5 bases). This CDR3 spans 15 amino acids. The germline V and J ends were trimmed by 4 bases and 1 base, with 13 bases remaining between them. The germline CDR1 and CDR2 sequences are SEHNR and FQNEAQ (reference sequence). CDR3 protein: CASSWSDRPNTEAFF. The CDR3 nucleotides read TGTGCCAGCAGCTGGTCCGACAGACCGAACACTGAAGCTTTCTTT. Full variable domain (remainder filled in from reference TRBV7-9 and TRBJ1-1): DTGVSQNPRHKITKRGQNVTFRCDPISEHNRLYWYRQTLGQGPEFLTYFQNEAQLEKSRLLSDRFSAERPKGSFSTLEIQRTEQGDSAMYLCASSWSDRPNTEAFFGQGTRLTVV.

This clone was counted between two and nine times. The CDR3 loop is CATNRGQANEKLFF. The CDR3 bases are TGTGCCACCAACAGAGGGCAGGCTAATGAAAAACTGTTTTTT. The chain is built from TRBV7-9 and TRBJ1-4; D is uncertain. Germline values: CDR1 SEHNR, CDR2 FQNEAQ (reference sequence). This CDR3 contains 14 residues. The V end lost 10 bases, the J end lost 3 bases, and 15 bases lay between the germline ends.

This clone was seen a single time. The CDR3 coding sequence is TGTGCCAGCACCCGGGGGGCCTACAATGAGCAGTTCTTC. Translated, it gives CASTRGAYNEQFF. The V call is TRBV13, the J call TRBJ2-1; the match to TRBD2 covers 7 bases. Trimming at V came to 7 bases and at J to 2 bases, leaving 2 bases not matched to a gene. CDR3 length equals 13 residues. Germline V lookup: CDR1 PRHDT, CDR2 FYEKMQ (reference sequence).

V and J are TRBV5-4 and TRBJ1-1, with 7 bases that match TRBD1. There are 15 residues in the CDR3. Trimming at V came to 5 bases and at J to 1 base, leaving 8 bases not matched to a gene. The V gene's germline CDR1 is SGHNT and CDR2 YYREEE (reference sequence). CDR3 region: CASSIGGGANTEAFF. The CDR3 nucleotides are TGTGCCAGCAGTATTGGAGGGGGCGCGAACACTGAAGCTTTCTTT.

The chain joins TRBV28 to TRBJ1-3; 7 bases align to TRBD1. V shed 7 bases, J shed 0 bases, and the junction held 6 bases outside the gene matches. Germline V CDR1 and CDR2: MDHEN, SYDVKM. The CDR3 has 15 amino acids. This chain's CDR3 is CASKTGESSGNTIYF. Written as DNA, the CDR3 is TGTGCCAGCAAAACAGGGGAGAGCTCTGGAAACACCATATATTTT.

The chain links TRBV9 to TRBJ2-3, with D possibly TRBD1 on 6 matching bases. The length of the CDR3 is 16 residues. Trimming removed 0 bases at V and 0 bases at J, with 11 bases between. CDR1 and CDR2 (germline): SGDLS, YYNGEE. The CDR3 DNA sequence: TGTGCCAGCAGCGTAGGTGGGACACAAAGCACAGATACGCAGTATTTT. Residues: CASSVGGTQSTDTQYF.

On this clone itself: At one of its ends the junction is not consistent with the germline gene, which may arise from a read error. The chain joins TRBV7-7 to TRBJ1-1; no reliable D call. This CDR3 is built from 13 residues. Per germline, CDR1 SSHAT and CDR2 FNYEAQ (reference sequence). CDR3 amino acids: CASSPSPNTEAFF. The CDR3 coding sequence is TGTGCTAGCAGCCCCTCCCCGAACACTGAAGCTTTCTTT.

In this sample, this clone turned up a few times. The CDR3 DNA sequence: TGTGCCAGCAGCTTACTAGGCGAATCTGGAAACACCATATATTTT. This codes for CASSLLGESGNTIYF. V is TRBV7-9 and J is TRBJ1-3, with unresolved D. Trimming pared 2 bases from V and 1 base from J, leaving 9 bases between. The germline V gene has CDR1 SEHNR and CDR2 FQNEAQ (reference sequence). The CDR3 extends over 15 amino acids.

The V call is TRBV2, the J call TRBJ1-2; the D is unclear. The CDR3 covers 16 residues. The germline gives CDR1 SNHLY, CDR2 FYNNEI. Trimming took off 2 bases at V and 0 bases at J, with 13 bases between the two ends. The CDR3 protein is CASSELSGSTNYGYTF. The CDR3 DNA sequence: TGTGCCAGCAGTGAATTGTCAGGCTCCACTAACTATGGCTACACCTTC.

The rearrangement joins TRBV7-2 to TRBJ2-7; 7 bases match TRBD1. The CDR3 totals 14 residues. Trimming took 5 bases from V and 6 from J; bases not matched to a gene: 10. CDR1 is SGHTA, CDR2 FQGNSA, per germline. CDR3 sequence reads: CASSTSGTVTEQYF. CDR3 DNA sequence: TGTGCCAGCAGCACCTCCGGGACAGTAACCGAGCAGTACTTC.

The chain is built from TRBV7-9 and TRBJ2-5, with 14 bases lining up with TRBD2. This CDR3 comprises 16 residues. In germline, CDR1 is SEHNR, CDR2 FQNEAQ (reference sequence). V dropped 5 bases and J dropped 5; count of bases not matched to a gene: 7. The CDR3 here is CASSLGTSGSWETQYF. The CDR3 DNA follows: TGTGCCAGCAGCCTCGGGACTAGCGGGAGTTGGGAGACCCAGTACTTC.

This clone was seen more than once but under ten times. The rearrangement joins TRBV20-1 to TRBJ1-1; no clear D. The germline V gene has CDR1 DFQATT and CDR2 SNEGSKA (reference sequence). CDR3 length: 10 amino acids. With 5 bases removed from V and 3 bases from J, the gap between germline ends came to 4 bases. In DNA form, the CDR3 reads TGCAGTGCTCTTGACACTGAAGCTTTCTTT. This sequence encodes CSALDTEAFF.

The chain couples TRBV5-5 to TRBJ1-5; a weak D match, TRBD1 (5 bases). Per germline, CDR1 SGHKS and CDR2 YYEKEE (reference sequence). CDR3 length equals 15 residues. Trimming stripped 0 bases from V and 2 bases from J, with 9 bases between. CDR3 DNA sequence: TGTGCCAGCAGCTTGGAGGGGTGGGGCAATCAGCCCCAGCATTTT. The encoded protein is CASSLEGWGNQPQHF.